These 27 T cell receptor beta chains were sequenced from one sample in a study of Ad26.COV2.S vaccination and SARS-CoV-2 variants. Only in-frame clones appear in the TCRdb table, and some are missing; sequencing was by immunoSEQ multiplex PCR. The sample lists approximately 450,000 clones, about nine tenths occurring once. Treatment in this sample: some 20 received Ad26.COV2.S at low or high dose, single or two shots; 5 received placebo; per-sample allocation not given. The samples were gathered on day 63 after the first injection of vaccine or placebo. This specimen consisted of peripheral blood, obtained in a trial of Ad26.COV2.S vaccine versus placebo. The receptors were gathered from a person aged 18-65 years who received the Ad26.COV2.S COVID-19 vaccine or a placebo.

The gene calls are TRBV3-1 (or the pseudogene TRBV3-2) and TRBJ2-1, with 10 bases that match TRBD2. The CDR3 extends over 16 amino acids. Germline CDR1 and CDR2: LGHDT and YNNKEL (reference sequence). The trim removed 1 base at V and 9 bases at J, leaving 9 bases unmatched. The CDR3, as DNA: TGTGCCAGCAGCCAAGGTGTGGTAGCGGGAGGCGGTGAGCAGTTCTTC. This codes for CASSQGVVAGGGEQFF.

This CDR3 reads CASSLANRVSGEAFF. Written as DNA, the CDR3 is TGTGCCAGCAGCTTGGCCAACAGGGTGTCAGGTGAAGCTTTCTTT. This chain joins TRBV5-4 and TRBJ1-1; possibly TRBD1 for D (6 bases). Trimming removed 0 bases at V and 7 bases at J, with 16 bases between. The CDR3 consists of 15 residues. The V gene's germline CDR1 is SGHNT and CDR2 YYREEE (reference sequence).

The gene calls are TRBV28 and TRBJ2-7; 10 bases agree with TRBD1. This CDR3 region has 16 residues. The germline V gene encodes CDR1 MDHEN and CDR2 SYDVKM. V gave up 5 bases and J gave up 6 bases; unmatched junction bases: 13. The CDR3 is CASSTRDRGRPGEQYF. CDR3 in DNA: TGTGCCAGCAGTACCCGAGACAGGGGGCGCCCCGGCGAGCAGTACTTC.

A word on this clone: The sample has other DNA sequences that encode this CDR3 too. The V call is TRBV5-6, the J call TRBJ2-5; either TRBD1 or TRBD2 may supply D (6 bases each). Germline V gives CDR1 SGHDT, CDR2 YYEEEE. There are 13 residues in the CDR3. Between the trimmed V and J ends, which lost 2 bases and 5 bases, there was a span of 10 bases. CDR3 region: CASSLRGGETQYF. In DNA form, the CDR3 reads TGTGCCAGCAGCTTACGAGGGGGGGAGACCCAGTACTTC.

The chain recombines TRBV11-3 with TRBJ2-7, with D perhaps TRBD1 or TRBD2 (6 bases each). With 1 base removed from V and 0 bases from J, the gap between germline ends came to 10 bases. The germline CDR1 and CDR2 sequences are SGHNT and YENEEA. The CDR3 covers 15 residues. The CDR3 spells CASSLGGAPSYEQYF. CDR3 nucleotide sequence: TGTGCCAGCAGCTTAGGGGGGGCACCCTCCTACGAGCAGTACTTC.

The chain employs TRBV28 and TRBJ1-3; the D gene is possibly TRBD1 (6 bases). The V and J ends lost 4 bases and 8 bases respectively, with 12 bases between them. CDR1 MDHEN and CDR2 SYDVKM come from the germline V gene. The CDR3 is 13 residues long. This CDR3 reads CASSSGQLDTIYF. The CDR3 DNA reads TGTGCCAGCAGTTCCGGACAGCTCGACACCATATATTTT.

The chain is built from TRBV7-9 and TRBJ2-5, with D perhaps TRBD2 (5 bases). Germline CDR1 is SEHNR and CDR2 is FQNEAQ (reference sequence). The CDR3 has 14 amino acids. V was trimmed by 5 bases and J by 2 bases, leaving 12 bases between them. CDR3 in DNA: TGTGCCAGCAGCCCCGGACTCCCGCAAGAGACCCAGTACTTC. It specifies CASSPGLPQETQYF.

This chain uses TRBV10-3 with TRBJ2-3; the D is unclear. In germline, CDR1 is ENHRY, CDR2 SYGVKD. V was shortened by 2 bases and J by 0 bases, with 12 bases between the two germline ends. The CDR3 consists of 16 residues. In DNA, the CDR3 is TGTGCCATCAGTGAGAGGCGGATAACTAGCACAGATACGCAGTATTTT. This translates into CAISERRITSTDTQYF.

This chain connects TRBV5-4 to TRBJ1-2, with 7 bases lining up with TRBD1. The CDR3 has 16 amino acids. The J segment lost 4 bases and the V segment lost 4 bases, leaving 13 bases of the junction unmatched. Germline loops: CDR1 SGHNT, CDR2 YYREEE (reference sequence). The CDR3 bases are TGTGCCAGCAGCCCGGCAGGAGGGGGCGTCGTCTATGGCTACACCTTC. Translation: CASSPAGGGVVYGYTF.

V is TRBV15 and J is TRBJ2-3; D not resolved. The ends were cut back, 0 bases at V and 2 bases at J, with 12 bases in the middle. In germline, CDR1 is LNHNV, CDR2 YYDKDF (reference sequence). CDR3 length equals 16 residues. The CDR3 protein is CATSRDLGIITDTQYF. The CDR3 coding sequence is TGTGCCACCAGCAGAGATTTAGGGATTATCACAGATACGCAGTATTTT.

The chain has TRBV5-1 and TRBJ2-7; D is unresolved. The germline V gene encodes CDR1 SGHRS and CDR2 YFSETQ. The CDR3 is 13 amino acids. V lost 4 bases to trimming and J lost 4 bases, with 12 bases between them. The CDR3 region has the DNA TGCGCCAGCAGCGTCTCCGGCGGATACGAGCAGTACTTC. It is translated as CASSVSGGYEQYF. Full variable domain (rest looked up from reference TRBV5-1 and TRBJ2-7): KAGVTQTPRYLIKTRGQQVTLSCSPISGHRSVSWYQQTPGQGLQFLFEYFSETQRNKGNFPGRFSGRQFSNSRSEMNVSTLELGDSALYLCASSVSGGYEQYFGPGTRLTVT.

This chain links TRBV5-5 with TRBJ2-1, with 7 bases that match TRBD1. In germline, CDR1 is SGHKS, CDR2 YYEKEE (reference sequence). The CDR3 is 15 residues long. V shed 4 bases and J 1 base; nucleotides not matched to a gene: 5. The CDR3 DNA is TGTGCCAGCAGCACTACAGGGGTATCCTACAATGAGCAGTTCTTC. Encoded protein: CASSTTGVSYNEQFF.

The table lists this clone with a count of one. The chain couples TRBV6-5 to TRBJ2-7; tentatively, D is TRBD1 (6 bases). The germline CDR1 and CDR2 sequences are MNHEY and SVGAGI. Trimming left V 6 bases short and J 3 bases short, with 15 bases between. The CDR3 runs 14 residues. CDR3 nucleotides: TGTGCCAGCAGCGCAGGGGCGATGAACTACGAGCAGTACTTC. Translation: CASSAGAMNYEQYF.

V usage is TRBV30 and J usage is TRBJ2-4, with 10 bases that match TRBD2. Germline V gives CDR1 GTSNPN, CDR2 SVGIG (reference sequence). V was clipped by 0 bases and J by 8 bases; unmatched bases: 7. The CDR3 runs to 15 residues. CDR3: CAWSVLAGSPYIQYF. CDR3 nucleotide sequence: TGTGCCTGGAGTGTACTAGCGGGATCGCCATACATTCAGTACTTC.

J is TRBJ2-7 and V is TRBV27; 14 positions agree with TRBD2. The CDR3 runs 16 residues. Germline assignment: CDR1 MNHEY and CDR2 SMNVEV (reference sequence). Trimming cost V 5 bases and J 2 bases; bases outside gene matches: 5. CDR3 protein: CASSPWGLAGAYEQYF. The CDR3 region has the DNA TGTGCCAGCAGTCCATGGGGACTAGCGGGAGCCTACGAGCAGTACTTC.

This rearrangement joins TRBV7-9 to TRBJ2-5; TRBD1 might be the D (5 bases). This CDR3 has 14 residues. V gave up 5 bases and J gave up 2 bases, with 12 bases separating them. The germline gives CDR1 SEHNR, CDR2 FQNEAQ (reference sequence). This CDR3 reads CASSTRQLQETQYF. In DNA, the CDR3 is TGTGCCAGCAGCACTCGACAGCTTCAAGAGACCCAGTACTTC.

Worth noting for this clone: The same CDR3 is also encoded by other DNA sequences in this sample. The chain joins TRBV27 to TRBJ2-3, with D perhaps matching TRBD2 (5 bases). The CDR3 is 13 amino acids. Germline lookup yields CDR1 MNHEY and CDR2 SMNVEV (reference sequence). Trimming removed 3 bases from V and 3 bases from J, with 7 bases in between. As DNA, the CDR3 is TGTGCCAGCAGTTTTCGGGGAACAGATACGCAGTATTTT. This encodes CASSFRGTDTQYF.

The V gene is TRBV6-2 or TRBV6-3, the J gene TRBJ1-2; no clear D gene. There are 12 residues in the CDR3. V was clipped by 4 bases and J by 4 bases, with 7 bases between them. Germline loops: CDR1 MNHEY, CDR2 SVGEGT. CDR3 coding DNA: TGTGCCAGCAGTTCTTCCAGCTATGGCTACACCTTC. Translation: CASSSSSYGYTF.

The chain couples TRBV6-4 to TRBJ1-5; 7 nucleotides agree with TRBD1. CDR3 length: 16 residues. Germline values: CDR1 MRHNA, CDR2 SNTAGT. The V segment lost 2 bases and the J segment 1 base; nucleotides outside the gene matches: 5. CDR3 loop: CASSDLTGQSNQPQHF. CDR3 bases: TGTGCCAGCAGTGACCTTACGGGACAGAGCAATCAGCCCCAGCATTTT.

This clone has only one observation. DNA for the CDR3: TGCAGCGTTGAATCGGGGGCCTTGGGGCAGTTCTTC. This translates into CSVESGALGQFF. V is TRBV29-1 and J is TRBJ2-1; D tentatively reads TRBD1 or TRBD2 (6 bases each). The CDR3 is 12 amino acids. Germline V gene data show CDR1 as SQVTM and CDR2 as ANQGSEA. V was shortened by 2 bases and J by 12 bases, with 14 bases between the two germline ends.

The V gene is TRBV5-1, the J gene TRBJ2-7; 7 bases are shared with TRBD2. The V gene end was trimmed by 3 bases and the J gene end by 3 bases; junction bases not matched to a gene: 3. Per germline, CDR1 SGHRS and CDR2 YFSETQ. This CDR3 has 13 residues. The CDR3 bases are TGCGCCAGCAGCTCAGCGGGGTTCTACGAGCAGTACTTC. Translating gives CASSSAGFYEQYF.

This chain uses TRBV3-1 (or the pseudogene TRBV3-2) with TRBJ1-2; D uncertain. V was trimmed by 1 base and J by 5 bases, leaving 11 bases between them. The CDR3 loop spans 14 amino acids. The germline CDR1 and CDR2 sequences are LGHDT and YNNKEL (reference sequence). The CDR3 loop is CASSQVTVKYGYTF. The CDR3 DNA sequence: TGTGCCAGCAGCCAAGTAACAGTGAAGTATGGCTACACCTTC.

This chain connects TRBV4-1 to TRBJ2-5, with TRBD2 identical over 11 bases. The CDR3 has 17 amino acids. CDR1 and CDR2 (germline): MGHRA, YSYEKL. With V trimmed by 5 bases and J by 0 bases, 8 bases remained unmatched. In nucleotides, the CDR3 is TGCGCCAGCAGCTTAGGGACTAGCGGAGCCCACCAAGAGACCCAGTACTTC. Translation gives CASSLGTSGAHQETQYF.

The V and J genes are TRBV6-4 and TRBJ2-7, with a weak D call TRBD2 (5 bases). This CDR3 is built from 14 residues. V lost 2 bases to trimming and J lost 5 bases, with 13 bases between them. CDR1 is MRHNA and CDR2 is SNTAGT in the germline V gene. The CDR3 DNA reads TGTGCCAGCAGTGACCTAGCCATCACACACGAGCAGTACTTC. Amino acids: CASSDLAITHEQYF.

This chain connects TRBV7-3 to TRBJ2-2, with TRBD2 matching 10 bases. Germline CDR1 reads SGHTA; CDR2 reads FQGTGA. V trimming: 5 bases; J trimming: 0 bases; junction bases outside the gene matches: 3. The CDR3 is made up of 16 amino acids. CDR3 bases: TGTGCCAGCAGCGCTACTAGCGGGACGAACACCGGGGAGCTGTTTTTT. This sequence encodes CASSATSGTNTGELFF.

Details on this clone: One junction end disagrees with the germline gene, perhaps due to a read error. The J gene is TRBJ2-7, the V gene TRBV19, with D perhaps TRBD1 or TRBD2 (6 bases each). The CDR3 contains 11 residues. Per the germline V gene, CDR1 is LNHDA and CDR2 is SQIVND (reference sequence). The CDR3 coding sequence is TGTGCCAGTAGTATTAGGGGGGAGCTGTACTTC. Protein sequence: CASSIRGELYF.

The chain employs TRBV15 and TRBJ2-2; TRBD1 matches 7 bases. The V and J ends lost 4 bases and 3 bases, in that order; junction bases with no gene match: 5. This CDR3 region has 15 residues. The germline V gene has CDR1 LNHNV and CDR2 YYDKDF (reference sequence). Written as DNA, the CDR3 is TGTGCCACCAGCACCGGGACAGAAGACACCGGGGAGCTGTTTTTT. Translation: CATSTGTEDTGELFF.